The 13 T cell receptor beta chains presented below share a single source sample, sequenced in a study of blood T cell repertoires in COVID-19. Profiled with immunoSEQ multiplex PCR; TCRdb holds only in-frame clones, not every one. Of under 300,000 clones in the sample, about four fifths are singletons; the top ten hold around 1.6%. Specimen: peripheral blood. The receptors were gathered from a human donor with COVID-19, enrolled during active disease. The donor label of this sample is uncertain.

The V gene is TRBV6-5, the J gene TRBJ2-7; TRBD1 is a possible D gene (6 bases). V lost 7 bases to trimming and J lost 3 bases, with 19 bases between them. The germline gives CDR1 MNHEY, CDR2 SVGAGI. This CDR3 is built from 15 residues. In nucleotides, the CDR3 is TGTGCCAGCACCTTGGGGACACCTTGGAGCTACGAGCAGTACTTC. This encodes CASTLGTPWSYEQYF.

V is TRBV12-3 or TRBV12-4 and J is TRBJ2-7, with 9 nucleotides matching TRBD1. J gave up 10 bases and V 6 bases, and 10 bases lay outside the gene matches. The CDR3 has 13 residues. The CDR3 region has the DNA TGTGCCAGCAGGGGGACAGGGAGTCCGTCTCAGTACTTC. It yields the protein CASRGTGSPSQYF.

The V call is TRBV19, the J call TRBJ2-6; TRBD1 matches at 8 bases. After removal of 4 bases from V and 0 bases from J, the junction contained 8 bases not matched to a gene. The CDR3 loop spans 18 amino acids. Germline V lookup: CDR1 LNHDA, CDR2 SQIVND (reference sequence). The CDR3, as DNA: TGTGCCAGTAGTAGAACCGGGACAGGATACTCTGGGGCCAACGTCCTGACTTTC. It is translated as CASSRTGTGYSGANVLTF.

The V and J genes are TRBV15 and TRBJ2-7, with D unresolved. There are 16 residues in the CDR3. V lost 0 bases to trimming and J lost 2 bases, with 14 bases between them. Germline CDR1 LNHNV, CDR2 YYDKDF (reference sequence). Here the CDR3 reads CATSRDRKEYAYEQYF. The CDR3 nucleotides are TGTGCCACCAGCAGAGATCGGAAGGAGTATGCCTACGAGCAGTACTTC.

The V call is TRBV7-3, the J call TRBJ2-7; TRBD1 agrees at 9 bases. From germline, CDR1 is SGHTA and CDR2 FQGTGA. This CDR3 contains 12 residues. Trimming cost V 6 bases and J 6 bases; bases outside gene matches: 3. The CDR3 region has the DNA TGTGCCAGCAGACAGGGGGCAGGCGAGCAGTACTTC. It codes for CASRQGAGEQYF.

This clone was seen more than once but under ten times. The CDR3 loop is CASSQGTGRQETQYF. The DNA for the CDR3 is TGCGCCAGCAGCCAAGGCACCGGGAGACAAGAGACCCAGTACTTC. The chain joins TRBV4-3 to TRBJ2-5; possible D gene TRBD2, 6 bases. V gave up 1 base and J gave up 2 bases, with 11 bases separating them. The CDR3 consists of 15 residues. Germline CDR1 reads LGHNA; CDR2 reads YSLEER.

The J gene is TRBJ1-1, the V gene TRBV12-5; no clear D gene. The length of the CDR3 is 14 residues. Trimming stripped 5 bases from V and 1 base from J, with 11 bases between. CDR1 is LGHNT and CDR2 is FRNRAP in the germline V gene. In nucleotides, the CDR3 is TGTGCTAGTGGTCCCGCAGCGGCGAACACTGAAGCTTTCTTT. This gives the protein CASGPAAANTEAFF.

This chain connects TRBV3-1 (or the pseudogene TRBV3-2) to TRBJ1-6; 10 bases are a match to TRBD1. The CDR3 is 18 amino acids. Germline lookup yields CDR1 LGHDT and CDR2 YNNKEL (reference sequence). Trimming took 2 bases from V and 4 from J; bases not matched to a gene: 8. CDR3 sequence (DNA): TGTGCCAGCAGCCAAAAGACAGGGGGCTTAGGATATAATTCACCCCTCCACTTT. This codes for CASSQKTGGLGYNSPLHF.

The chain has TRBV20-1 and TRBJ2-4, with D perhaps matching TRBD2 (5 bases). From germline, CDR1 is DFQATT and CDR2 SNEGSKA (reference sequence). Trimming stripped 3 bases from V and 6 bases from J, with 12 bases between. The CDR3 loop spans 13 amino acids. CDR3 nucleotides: TGCAGTGCTAGTCTGAGCGGTTCAAACATTCAGTACTTC. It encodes CSASLSGSNIQYF.

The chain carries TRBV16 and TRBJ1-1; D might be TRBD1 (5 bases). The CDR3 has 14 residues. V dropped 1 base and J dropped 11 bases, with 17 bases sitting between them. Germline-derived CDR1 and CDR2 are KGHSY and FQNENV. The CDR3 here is CASSQLPKGVEAFF. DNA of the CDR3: TGTGCCAGCAGCCAATTGCCGAAAGGGGTTGAGGCTTTCTTT.

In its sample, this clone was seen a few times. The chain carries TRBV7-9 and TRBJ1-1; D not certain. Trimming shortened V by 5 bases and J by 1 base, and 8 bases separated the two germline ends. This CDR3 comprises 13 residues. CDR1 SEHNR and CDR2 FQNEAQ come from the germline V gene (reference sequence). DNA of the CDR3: TGTGCCAGCAGCCCAGCGGGGAACACTGAAGCTTTCTTT. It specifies CASSPAGNTEAFF.

CDR3 sequence: CASRATGFAYEQYF. For the CDR3, the DNA is TGTGCCAGCAGGGCGACAGGGTTCGCGTACGAGCAGTACTTC. The chain links TRBV6-5 to TRBJ2-7; 7 bases are shared with TRBD1. With 6 bases clipped from V and 4 bases from J, the junction kept 9 bases outside the gene matches. This CDR3 comprises 14 residues. Per the germline V gene, CDR1 is MNHEY and CDR2 is SVGAGI.

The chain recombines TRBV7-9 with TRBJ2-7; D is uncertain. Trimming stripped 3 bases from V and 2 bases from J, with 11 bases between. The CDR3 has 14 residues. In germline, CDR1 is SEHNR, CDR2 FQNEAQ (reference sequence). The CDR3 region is CASSLVNSPYEQYF. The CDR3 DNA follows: TGTGCCAGCAGCTTGGTCAACAGCCCCTACGAGCAGTACTTC.